Shown below are 12 T cell receptor beta chains from a single sample sequenced in a study of glioma-infiltrating T cells after dendritic cell vaccination. Assay: immunoSEQ multiplex PCR; the TCRdb copy retains only in-frame clones and omits some. The top ten clones hold under 6.5% of a sample with just under 100,000 clones, around 80% of them seen once. Specified time point: after dendritic cell vaccination, including at tumor progression/relapse. The material sequenced was blood, taken after dendritic cell vaccination. The receptors were gathered from a human donor with glioblastoma.

The gene calls are TRBV6-1 and TRBJ2-5, with unresolved D. The V gene lost 2 bases and the J gene lost 4 bases, with 11 bases spanning the gap. The CDR3 is 14 amino acids. In germline, CDR1 is MNHNS, CDR2 SASEGT. CDR3 amino acids: CASSELGLRETQYF. The CDR3 nucleotides read TGTGCCAGCAGTGAACTCGGGTTGAGAGAGACCCAGTACTTC.

The chain links TRBV2 to TRBJ2-7; TRBD2 agrees at 9 bases. This CDR3 has 19 residues. Germline V gene sequence: CDR1 SNHLY, CDR2 FYNNEI. V shed 5 bases and J 4 bases; nucleotides not matched to a gene: 21. The CDR3 DNA reads TGTGCCAGCAGTTCCTATCAAAGAGAGCGGGGGGCGGGAAGGTACGAGCAGTACTTC. Its translation is CASSSYQRERGAGRYEQYF. Combining the CDR3 with reference TRBV2 and TRBJ2-7 gives the whole variable domain EPEVTQTPSHQVTQMGQEVILRCVPISNHLYFYWYRQILGQKVEFLVSFYNNEISEKSEIFDDQFSVERPDGSNFTLKIRSTKLEDSAMYFCASSSYQRERGAGRYEQYFGPGTRLTVT.

This clone was counted once. The V and J genes are TRBV6-5 and TRBJ2-7; D not certain. V was cut by 4 bases and J by 4 bases, with 20 bases left in between. The CDR3 loop spans 16 amino acids. The germline CDR1 and CDR2 sequences are MNHEY and SVGAGI. The CDR3 reads CASSSLRVSIAYEQYF. CDR3 DNA: TGTGCCAGCAGTTCGCTACGGGTCTCTATCGCATACGAGCAGTACTTC.

The rearrangement links TRBV5-1 to TRBJ2-3, with TRBD2 matching 11 bases. The CDR3 consists of 17 residues. Germline CDR1 reads SGHRS; CDR2 reads YFSETQ. The ends lost 2 bases at V and 3 bases at J; junction bases unmatched: 8. This CDR3 reads CASSFLGVAGGTDTQYF. DNA of the CDR3: TGCGCCAGCAGCTTCTTAGGAGTAGCGGGAGGGACAGATACGCAGTATTTT.

The gene calls are TRBV6-1 and TRBJ2-1; 7 bases are a match to TRBD1. Trimming removed 6 bases from V and 4 bases from J; junction bases left unmatched: 6. CDR1 and CDR2 from the germline V gene are MNHNS and SASEGT. The CDR3 spans 14 residues. CDR3 bases: TGTGCCAGCAGCCCCGGGACAGATTACAATGAGCAGTTCTTC. This gives the protein CASSPGTDYNEQFF.

This chain joins TRBV5-4 and TRBJ2-3; D unclear. Germline CDR1 SGHNT, CDR2 YYREEE (reference sequence). V was shortened by 0 bases and J by 1 base, with 9 bases between the two germline ends. The CDR3 covers 15 residues. CDR3 amino acids: CASSLVVAGTDTQYF. In nucleotides, the CDR3 is TGTGCCAGCAGCTTGGTGGTAGCTGGCACAGATACGCAGTATTTT.

The chain joins TRBV9 to TRBJ1-2, with TRBD1 matching 7 bases. The CDR3 spans 13 residues. Germline CDR1 reads SGDLS; CDR2 reads YYNGEE. Trimming removed 2 bases from V and 8 bases from J; junction bases left unmatched: 6. CDR3 amino acids: CASSVGQAFGYTF. The DNA of the CDR3 is TGTGCCAGCAGCGTCGGACAGGCCTTCGGCTACACCTTC.

V is TRBV11-2 and J is TRBJ2-7; TRBD2 agrees at 8 bases. Trimming cost V 3 bases and J 6 bases; bases outside gene matches: 7. CDR1 and CDR2 (germline): SGHAT, FQNNGV. The CDR3 length is 14 residues. CDR3 in DNA: TGTGCCAGCAGCTTCCAAGCGGGAGTAAGCGAGCAGTACTTC. This sequence encodes CASSFQAGVSEQYF.

The chain joins TRBV5-1 to TRBJ1-2, with D hard to call. With 4 bases removed from V and 1 base from J, the gap between germline ends came to 8 bases. The CDR3 contains 13 residues. The germline gives CDR1 SGHRS, CDR2 YFSETQ. The DNA for the CDR3 is TGCGCCAGCAGCCAGGATTTTAACTATGGCTACACCTTC. Encoded protein: CASSQDFNYGYTF.

This clone showed up just a few times. V and J are TRBV30 and TRBJ2-7; 9 nucleotides align to TRBD1. V was clipped by 8 bases and J by 4 bases; unmatched bases: 9. The length of the CDR3 is 13 residues. Germline-derived CDR1 and CDR2 are GTSNPN and SVGIG (reference sequence). CDR3 region: CASDRGMNYEQYF. CDR3 bases: TGTGCCAGCGACAGGGGGATGAATTACGAGCAGTACTTC.

The chain uses TRBV4-2 and TRBJ2-7; 9 bases agree with TRBD2. J lost 3 bases, V lost 1 base, and 7 bases had no gene match. Germline V gives CDR1 LGHNA, CDR2 YNFKEQ. This CDR3 is 16 amino acids long. The CDR3: CASSQAPSGTLYEQYF. The CDR3 DNA reads as TGTGCCAGCAGCCAAGCGCCTAGCGGGACTCTCTACGAGCAGTACTTC.

The V gene is TRBV2, the J gene TRBJ1-2; a weak D match, TRBD1 (6 bases). Germline loops: CDR1 SNHLY, CDR2 FYNNEI. The CDR3 contains 15 residues. V was cut by 4 bases and J by 8 bases, with 20 bases left in between. Here the CDR3 reads CASSVTGLLGGGYTF. The CDR3 region has the DNA TGTGCCAGCAGTGTCACAGGGCTCTTGGGCGGCGGCTACACCTTC.